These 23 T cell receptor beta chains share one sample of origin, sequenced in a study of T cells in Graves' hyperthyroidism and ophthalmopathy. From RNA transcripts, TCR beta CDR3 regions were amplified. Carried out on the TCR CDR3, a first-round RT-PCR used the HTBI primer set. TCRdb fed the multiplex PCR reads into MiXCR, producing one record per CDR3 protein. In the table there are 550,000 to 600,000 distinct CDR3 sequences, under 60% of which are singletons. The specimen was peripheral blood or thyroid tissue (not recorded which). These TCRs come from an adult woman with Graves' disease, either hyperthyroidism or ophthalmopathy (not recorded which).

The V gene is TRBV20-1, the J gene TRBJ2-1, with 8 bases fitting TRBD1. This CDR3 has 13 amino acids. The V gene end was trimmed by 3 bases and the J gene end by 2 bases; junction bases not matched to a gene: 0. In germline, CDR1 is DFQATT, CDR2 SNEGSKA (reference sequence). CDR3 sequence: CSARGQAYNEQFF. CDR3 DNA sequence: TGCAGTGCTAGGGGACAGGCCTACAATGAGCAGTTCTTC.

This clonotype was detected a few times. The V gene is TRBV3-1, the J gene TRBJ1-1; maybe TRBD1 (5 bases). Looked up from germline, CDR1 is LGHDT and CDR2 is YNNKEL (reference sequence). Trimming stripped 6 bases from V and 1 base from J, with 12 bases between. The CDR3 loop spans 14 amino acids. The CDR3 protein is CASRLQVGNTEAFF. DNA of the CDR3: TGTGCCAGCAGACTACAGGTCGGGAACACTGAAGCTTTCTTT.

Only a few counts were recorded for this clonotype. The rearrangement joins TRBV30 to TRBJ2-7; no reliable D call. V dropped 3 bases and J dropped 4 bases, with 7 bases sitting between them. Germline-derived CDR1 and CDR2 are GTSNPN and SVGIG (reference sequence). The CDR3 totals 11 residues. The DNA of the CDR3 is TGTGCCTGGAGGGAAGATTACGAGCAGTACTTC. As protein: CAWREDYEQYF.

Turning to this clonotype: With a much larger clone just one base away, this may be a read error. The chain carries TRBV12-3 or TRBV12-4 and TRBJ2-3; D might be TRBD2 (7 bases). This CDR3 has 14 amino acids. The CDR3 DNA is TGTGCCAGCACTAGGGGCGGGGGCACAGATACGCAGTCTTTT. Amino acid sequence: CASTRGGGTDTQSF.

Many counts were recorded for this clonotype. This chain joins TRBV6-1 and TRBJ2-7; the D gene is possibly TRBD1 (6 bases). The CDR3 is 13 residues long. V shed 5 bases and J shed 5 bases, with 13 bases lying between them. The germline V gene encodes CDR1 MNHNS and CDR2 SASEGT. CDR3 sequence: CASSSTGFDEQYF. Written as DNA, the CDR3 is TGTGCCAGCAGTTCTACAGGGTTCGACGAGCAGTACTTC.

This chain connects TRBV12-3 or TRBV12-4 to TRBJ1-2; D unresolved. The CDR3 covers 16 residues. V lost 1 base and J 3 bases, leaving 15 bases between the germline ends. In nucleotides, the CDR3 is TGTGCCAGCAGTTTAGGGAGCCGCAGACGCTACTATGGCTACACCTTC. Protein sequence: CASSLGSRRRYYGYTF.

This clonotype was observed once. This chain's CDR3 is CASLNAGTGGAENQPQHF. DNA of the CDR3: TGTGCCAGCCTTAACGCGGGGACAGGGGGCGCCGAGAATCAGCCCCAGCATTTT. The chain joins TRBV2 to TRBJ1-5, with 12 bases fitting TRBD1. The CDR3 sequence is 18 residues long. Germline V gene data show CDR1 as SNHLY and CDR2 as FYNNEI. V trimming: 8 bases; J trimming: 4 bases; junction bases outside the gene matches: 15.

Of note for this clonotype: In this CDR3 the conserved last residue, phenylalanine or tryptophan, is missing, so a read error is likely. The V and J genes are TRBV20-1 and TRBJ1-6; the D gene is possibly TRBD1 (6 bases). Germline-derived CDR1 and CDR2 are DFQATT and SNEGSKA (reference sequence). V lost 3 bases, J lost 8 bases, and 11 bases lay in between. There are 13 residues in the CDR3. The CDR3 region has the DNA TGCAGTGCTAGGGGGGCGGCGGATTCACCCCTCCACCTT. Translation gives CSARGAADSPLHL.

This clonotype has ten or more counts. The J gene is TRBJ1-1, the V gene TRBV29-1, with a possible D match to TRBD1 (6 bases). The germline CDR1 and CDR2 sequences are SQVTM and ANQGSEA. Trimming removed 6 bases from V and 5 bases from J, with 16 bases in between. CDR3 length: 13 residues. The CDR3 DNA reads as TGCAGCGTCGCCGTGGGACAATGGACTGAAGCTTTCTTT. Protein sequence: CSVAVGQWTEAFF.

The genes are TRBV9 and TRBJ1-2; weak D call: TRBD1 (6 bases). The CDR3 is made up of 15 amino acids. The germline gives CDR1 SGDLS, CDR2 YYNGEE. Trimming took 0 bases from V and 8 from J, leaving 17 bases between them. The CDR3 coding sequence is TGTGCCAGCAGCGTAGAACCCACAGGGAACGGAGGCTACACCTTC. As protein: CASSVEPTGNGGYTF.

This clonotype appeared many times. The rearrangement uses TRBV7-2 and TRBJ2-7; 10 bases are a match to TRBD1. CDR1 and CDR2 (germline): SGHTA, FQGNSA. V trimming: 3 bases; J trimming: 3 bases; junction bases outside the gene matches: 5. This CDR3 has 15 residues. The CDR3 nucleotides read TGTGCCAGCAGCTTCCGGACAGGGGGAGACTACGAGCAGTACTTC. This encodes CASSFRTGGDYEQYF. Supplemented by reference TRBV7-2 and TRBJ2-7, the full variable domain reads GAGVSQSPSNKVTEKGKDVELRCDPISGHTALYWYRQSLGQGLEFLIYFQGNSAPDKSGLPSDRFSAERTGGSVSTLTIQRTQQEDSAVYLCASSFRTGGDYEQYFGPGTRLTVT.

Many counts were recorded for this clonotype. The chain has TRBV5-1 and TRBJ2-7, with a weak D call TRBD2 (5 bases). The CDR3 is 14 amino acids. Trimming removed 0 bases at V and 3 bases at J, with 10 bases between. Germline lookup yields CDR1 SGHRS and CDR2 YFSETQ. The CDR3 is CASSLEAGYYEQYF. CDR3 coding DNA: TGCGCCAGCAGCTTGGAGGCGGGTTACTACGAGCAGTACTTC.

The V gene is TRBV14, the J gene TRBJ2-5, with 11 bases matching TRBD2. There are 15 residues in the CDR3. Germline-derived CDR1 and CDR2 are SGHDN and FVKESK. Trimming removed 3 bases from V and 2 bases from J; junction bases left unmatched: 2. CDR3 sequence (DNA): TGTGCCAGCAGCCATCTAGCGGGAGGACAAGAGACCCAGTACTTC. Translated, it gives CASSHLAGGQETQYF.

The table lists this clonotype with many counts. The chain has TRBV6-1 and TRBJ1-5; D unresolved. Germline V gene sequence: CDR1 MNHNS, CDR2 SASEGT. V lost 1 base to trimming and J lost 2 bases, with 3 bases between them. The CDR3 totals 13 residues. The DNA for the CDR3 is TGTGCCAGCAGTGAAGATGGCAATCAGCCCCAGCATTTT. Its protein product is CASSEDGNQPQHF.

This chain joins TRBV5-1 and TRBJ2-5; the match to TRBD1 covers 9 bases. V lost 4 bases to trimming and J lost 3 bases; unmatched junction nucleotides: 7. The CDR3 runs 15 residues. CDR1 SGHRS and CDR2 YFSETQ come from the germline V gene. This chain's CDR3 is CASSERTGVEETQYF. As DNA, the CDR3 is TGCGCCAGCAGCGAAAGGACAGGGGTAGAAGAGACCCAGTACTTC.

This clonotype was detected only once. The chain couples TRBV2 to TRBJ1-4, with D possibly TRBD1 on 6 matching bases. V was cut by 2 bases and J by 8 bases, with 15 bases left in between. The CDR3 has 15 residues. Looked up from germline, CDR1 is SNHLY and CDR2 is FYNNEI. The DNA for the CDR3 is TGTGCCAGCAGTGAAACAGGGTTGGTCTACGAAAAACTGTTTTTT. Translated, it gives CASSETGLVYEKLFF.

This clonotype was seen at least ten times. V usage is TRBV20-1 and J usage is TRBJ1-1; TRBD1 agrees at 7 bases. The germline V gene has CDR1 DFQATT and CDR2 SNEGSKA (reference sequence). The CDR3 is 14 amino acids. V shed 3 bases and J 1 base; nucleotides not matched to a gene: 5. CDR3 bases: TGCAGTGCTAGGTACAGGGGTCGGAACACTGAAGCTTTCTTT. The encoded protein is CSARYRGRNTEAFF.

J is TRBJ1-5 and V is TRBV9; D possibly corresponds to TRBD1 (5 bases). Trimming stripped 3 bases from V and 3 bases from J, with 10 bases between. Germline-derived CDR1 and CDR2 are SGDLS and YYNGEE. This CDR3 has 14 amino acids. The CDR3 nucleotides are TGTGCCAGCAGCGCGGGGCTTGCCAATCAGCCCCAGCATTTT. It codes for CASSAGLANQPQHF.

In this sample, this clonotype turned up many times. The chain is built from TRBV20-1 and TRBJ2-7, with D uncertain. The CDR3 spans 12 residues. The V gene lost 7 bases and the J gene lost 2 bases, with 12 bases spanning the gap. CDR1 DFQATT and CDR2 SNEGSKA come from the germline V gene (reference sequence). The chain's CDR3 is CSVAQKAYEQYF. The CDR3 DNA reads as TGCAGTGTGGCCCAGAAAGCCTACGAGCAGTACTTC.

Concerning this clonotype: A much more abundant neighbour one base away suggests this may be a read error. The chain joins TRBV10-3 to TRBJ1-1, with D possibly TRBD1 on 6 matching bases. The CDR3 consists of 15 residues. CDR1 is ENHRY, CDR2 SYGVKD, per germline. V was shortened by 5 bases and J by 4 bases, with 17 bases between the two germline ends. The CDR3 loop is CAISLLSRGATEAFF. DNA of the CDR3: TGTGCCATCAGTCTCCTGAGCCGGGGGGCCACTGAAGCTTTCTTT.

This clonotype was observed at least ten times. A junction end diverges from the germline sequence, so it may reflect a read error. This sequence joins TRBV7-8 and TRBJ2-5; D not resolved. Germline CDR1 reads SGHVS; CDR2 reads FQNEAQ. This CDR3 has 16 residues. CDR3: CASSLASVGVQQTQYF. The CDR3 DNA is TGTGCCAGCAGCTTAGCGTCCGTGGGTGTCCAACAGACCCAGTACTTC.

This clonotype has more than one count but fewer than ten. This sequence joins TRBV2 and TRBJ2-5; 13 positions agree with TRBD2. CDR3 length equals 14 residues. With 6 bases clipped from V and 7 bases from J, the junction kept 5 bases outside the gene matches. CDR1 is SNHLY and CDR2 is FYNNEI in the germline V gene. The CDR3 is CASRLAGGPGTQYF. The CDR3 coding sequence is TGTGCCAGCAGACTAGCGGGAGGGCCTGGGACCCAGTACTTC.

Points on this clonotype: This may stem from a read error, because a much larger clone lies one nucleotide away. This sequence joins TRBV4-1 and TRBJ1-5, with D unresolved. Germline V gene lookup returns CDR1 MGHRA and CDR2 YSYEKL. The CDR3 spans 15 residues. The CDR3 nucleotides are TGCACCAGCAGCCAAGATTCAGAGGGAAATCAGCCCCAGCATTTT. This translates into CTSSQDSEGNQPQHF.